This passage covers 22 T cell receptor beta chains from one sample sequenced in a study of cytomegalovirus exposure and HLA in healthy donors. PCR amplification relied on 60 Vbeta primers (plus 13 Jbeta primers). Clones were sequenced by immunoSEQ multiplex PCR, and TCRdb holds only the in-frame ones, with some missing. This repertoire shows fewer than 180,000 clones, 75% to 85% found once; its top ten account for 3% to 4%. Sequenced: PBMCs. The receptors stem from a human donor in good health.

This clone has just one count. The rearrangement uses TRBV2 and TRBJ2-3, with 9 bases matching TRBD2. Germline assignment: CDR1 SNHLY and CDR2 FYNNEI. V shed 7 bases and J 0 bases; nucleotides not matched to a gene: 14. The CDR3 sequence is 18 residues long. The chain's CDR3 is CASNNYPSGDTSTDTQYF. CDR3 nucleotide sequence: TGTGCCAGCAATAACTATCCTAGCGGGGATACTAGCACAGATACGCAGTATTTT.

The CDR3 sequence is CASSPPGATYEQYF. The CDR3 nucleotides read TGTGCCAGCTCACCACCTGGGGCCACCTACGAGCAGTACTTC. The rearrangement links TRBV18 to TRBJ2-7, with D possibly matching TRBD1 (5 bases). V was pared by 0 bases and J by 2 bases, with 8 bases between. CDR3 length: 14 amino acids. Germline-derived CDR1 and CDR2 are KGHSH and LQKENI.

This clone was recorded a few times. CDR3 in DNA: TGTGCCAGCAGTGGAGGAAGCGGCCGCACAGATACGCAGTATTTT. Translating it yields CASSGGSGRTDTQYF. This chain links TRBV2 with TRBJ2-3; TRBD2 is a possible D gene (5 bases). The CDR3 contains 15 residues. The V gene's germline CDR1 is SNHLY and CDR2 FYNNEI. V was pared by 4 bases and J by 1 base, with 12 bases between.

In this sample, this clone turned up a few times. V gene TRBV6-4 combines with J gene TRBJ1-5, with 9 bases aligning to TRBD1. Germline loops: CDR1 MRHNA, CDR2 SNTAGT. This CDR3 contains 14 residues. V shed 2 bases and J 4 bases; nucleotides not matched to a gene: 0. This CDR3 is CASSDGTGNQPQHF. The CDR3 bases are TGTGCCAGCAGTGACGGGACAGGGAATCAGCCCCAGCATTTT.

This clone appeared a few times. The sample contains more than one DNA sequence encoding this CDR3. The rearrangement uses TRBV6-5 and TRBJ1-1, with D hard to call. The V gene's germline CDR1 is MNHEY and CDR2 SVGAGI. The V end was cut by 6 bases, the J end by 3 bases, with 14 bases between. There are 14 residues in the CDR3. The CDR3 DNA follows: TGTGCCAGCAGCCTAGGGTTGAGGGACACTGAAGCTTTCTTT. Residues: CASSLGLRDTEAFF.

The chain employs TRBV5-4 and TRBJ2-5, with TRBD2 identical over 11 bases. Germline CDR1 reads SGHNT; CDR2 reads YYREEE (reference sequence). J gave up 5 bases and V 0 bases, and 6 bases lay outside the gene matches. The CDR3 is made up of 16 amino acids. The CDR3 spells CASSLGLAGGQETQYF. The CDR3 DNA reads as TGTGCCAGCAGCTTGGGTCTAGCGGGAGGCCAGGAGACCCAGTACTTC.

The chain carries TRBV7-9 and TRBJ1-3; D is ambiguous. Germline CDR1 SEHNR, CDR2 FQNEAQ (reference sequence). The CDR3 is 11 amino acids. Trimming cost V 2 bases and J 8 bases, with 4 bases left between them. Here the CDR3 DNA reads TGTGCCAGCAGCTTAACTGACACCATATATTTT. It encodes CASSLTDTIYF.

This clone appeared a few times. The chain recombines TRBV5-6 with TRBJ2-1, with 8 bases lining up with TRBD2. The CDR3 contains 14 residues. Germline V gene sequence: CDR1 SGHDT, CDR2 YYEEEE. With V trimmed by 2 bases and J by 9 bases, 7 bases remained unmatched. This chain's CDR3 is CASSLWSGRAEQFF. The CDR3 DNA sequence: TGTGCCAGCAGCTTATGGAGCGGGAGAGCTGAGCAGTTCTTC.

The chain links TRBV27 to TRBJ1-5; D possibly corresponds to TRBD1 (5 bases). Germline V gene sequence: CDR1 MNHEY, CDR2 SMNVEV (reference sequence). The CDR3 is made up of 14 amino acids. V was clipped by 3 bases and J by 3 bases, with 9 bases between them. This CDR3 reads CASSFSGDNQPQHF. CDR3 nucleotide sequence: TGTGCCAGCAGTTTTTCGGGGGACAATCAGCCCCAGCATTTT.

The chain employs TRBV2 and TRBJ2-2; D might be TRBD1 (5 bases). The CDR3 length is 15 residues. Trimming took 4 bases from V and 3 from J, leaving 12 bases between them. Germline V gene sequence: CDR1 SNHLY, CDR2 FYNNEI. CDR3 in DNA: TGTGCCAGCAGTGTGGGGCCAGGGTACACCGGGGAGCTGTTTTTT. It yields the protein CASSVGPGYTGELFF. Full variable domain (remainder filled in from reference TRBV2 and TRBJ2-2): EPEVTQTPSHQVTQMGQEVILRCVPISNHLYFYWYRQILGQKVEFLVSFYNNEISEKSEIFDDQFSVERPDGSNFTLKIRSTKLEDSAMYFCASSVGPGYTGELFFGEGSRLTVL.

V gene TRBV30 combines with J gene TRBJ1-2; 7 bases are shared with TRBD1. V gave up 0 bases and J gave up 4 bases; unmatched junction bases: 8. Germline V gene data show CDR1 as GTSNPN and CDR2 as SVGIG (reference sequence). The CDR3 runs to 15 residues. CDR3 coding DNA: TGTGCCTGGAGTGTAAGGGGGCCAACGTTCTATGGCTACACCTTC. As protein: CAWSVRGPTFYGYTF. Variable domain in full (rest from reference TRBV30 and TRBJ1-2): SQTIHQWPATLVQPVGSPLSLECTVEGTSNPNLYWYRQAAGRGLQLLFYSVGIGQISSEVPQNLSASRPQDRQFILSSKKLLLSDSGFYLCAWSVRGPTFYGYTFGSGTRLTVV.

Comment on this clone: Because the CDR3's place on the DNA is in doubt, the DNA is left out and the CDR3 is given as listed by TCRdb. This rearrangement joins TRBV27 to TRBJ1-5; the DNA was not used to check the table's D call, TRBD1. 15 amino acids form the CDR3, both terminal residues included. Germline assignment: CDR1 MNHEY and CDR2 SMNVEV (reference sequence). CDR3 loop: CASSSSTGTDQPQHF.

The chain couples TRBV28 to TRBJ1-1; D gene ambiguous. Germline CDR1 and CDR2: MDHEN and SYDVKM. CDR3 length equals 19 residues. Trimming removed 4 bases at V and 2 bases at J, with 26 bases between. The CDR3 here is CASSSTGPLRGGANTEAFF. The CDR3 DNA is TGTGCCAGCAGTTCTACCGGTCCCCTTCGAGGCGGCGCCAACACTGAAGCTTTCTTT.

The chain combines TRBV18 with TRBJ2-3, with D maybe TRBD2 (5 bases). The CDR3 is 14 residues long. CDR1 KGHSH and CDR2 LQKENI come from the germline V gene. The V gene lost 4 bases and the J gene lost 3 bases, with 11 bases spanning the gap. The DNA for the CDR3 is TGTGCCAGCTCACAAGACGGGGAGACAGATACGCAGTATTTT. Its protein product is CASSQDGETDTQYF. The variable domain in full, completed from reference TRBV18 and TRBJ2-3, reads NAGVMQNPRHLVRRRGQEARLRCSPMKGHSHVYWYRQLPEEGLKFMVYLQKENIIDESGMPKERFSAEFPKEGPSILRIQQVVRGDSAAYFCASSQDGETDTQYFGPGTRLTVL.

The chain couples TRBV19 to TRBJ1-3; the D is unclear. The CDR3 length is 15 residues. V was shortened by 1 base and J by 0 bases, with 7 bases between the two germline ends. Germline CDR1 and CDR2: LNHDA and SQIVND (reference sequence). CDR3 sequence (DNA): TGTGCCAGTAGTATAGGAGGGAGCTCTGGAAACACCATATATTTT. It is translated as CASSIGGSSGNTIYF.

V and J are TRBV2 and TRBJ1-1; perhaps TRBD1 as D (5 bases). V lost 6 bases, J lost 0 bases, and 11 bases lay in between. Germline V lookup: CDR1 SNHLY, CDR2 FYNNEI. This CDR3 region has 14 residues. CDR3 nucleotides: TGTGCCAGCAGCGCCTCGGGGGTGAACACTGAAGCTTTCTTT. It codes for CASSASGVNTEAFF.

This sequence joins TRBV10-2 and TRBJ2-3; 11 nucleotides align to TRBD2. This CDR3 has 18 amino acids. V dropped 5 bases and J dropped 0; count of bases not matched to a gene: 10. Germline CDR1 and CDR2: WSHSY and SAAADI. CDR3 region: CASSLTSGRETSTDTQYF. The CDR3 DNA reads TGCGCCAGCAGTCTTACTAGCGGGAGAGAGACTAGCACAGATACGCAGTATTTT.

This clone was picked up a small number of times. The V and J genes are TRBV7-9 and TRBJ2-7; 10 nucleotides align to TRBD1. Germline CDR1 SEHNR, CDR2 FQNEAQ (reference sequence). The CDR3 is 16 amino acids. The V segment lost 5 bases and the J segment 5 bases; nucleotides outside the gene matches: 12. CDR3 in amino acids: CASSALLQGQGNEQYF. CDR3 coding DNA: TGTGCCAGCAGCGCCTTATTACAGGGACAGGGGAACGAGCAGTACTTC.

The J gene is TRBJ2-7, the V gene TRBV10-3, with 7 bases matching TRBD2. Trimming took 3 bases from V and 5 from J; bases not matched to a gene: 10. The length of the CDR3 is 15 residues. The V gene's germline CDR1 is ENHRY and CDR2 SYGVKD. The CDR3 region is CAISESIGAGHEQYF. The CDR3 DNA sequence: TGTGCCATCAGTGAATCCATAGGAGCGGGGCACGAGCAGTACTTC.

V and J are TRBV27 and TRBJ2-1; D is uncertain. Trimming removed 7 bases at V and 0 bases at J, with 16 bases between. The CDR3 contains 16 residues. Germline V gene sequence: CDR1 MNHEY, CDR2 SMNVEV (reference sequence). CDR3 residues: CASKRISGGSYNEQFF. For the CDR3, the DNA is TGTGCCAGCAAACGTATTAGTGGCGGCTCCTACAATGAGCAGTTCTTC.

V usage is TRBV5-1 and J usage is TRBJ2-1; 7 bases are a match to TRBD1. Germline lookup yields CDR1 SGHRS and CDR2 YFSETQ. J was trimmed by 9 bases and V by 4 bases; bases with no gene match: 7. The CDR3 is 13 amino acids. For the CDR3, the DNA is TGCGCCAGCAGCAAGAGACAGGGTCCTGAGCAGTTCTTC. Translation: CASSKRQGPEQFF.

This clone was observed a handful of times. This chain joins TRBV19 and TRBJ1-5; 8 bases fit TRBD1. The CDR3 is made up of 16 amino acids. Germline V lookup: CDR1 LNHDA, CDR2 SQIVND (reference sequence). J gave up 5 bases and V 2 bases, and 8 bases lay outside the gene matches. The CDR3 DNA is TGTGCCAGTAGTATATTGGGGACAGGTCAGGATCAGCCCCAGCATTTT. Translation gives CASSILGTGQDQPQHF.